A selection of T cell receptor beta chains follows, all from one sample in a study of T-cell reconstitution after alpha-beta-depleted transplantation in children. TCRdb re-called the PCR reads with MiXCR, one entry per CDR3 protein. Seen here are some 600,000 distinct CDR3 sequences, about an eighth observed once, and the top ten hold around 2.2%. The sample consisted of PBMCs, mostly from graft donor cells, taken 360 days after TCRalphabeta/CD19-depleted stem cell transplant. Receptors were obtained from a male patient younger than 18 who had a stem cell transplant for acute myeloid leukemia, so the T cells may come from the graft donor. Each CDR3 is given with its conserved first and last residue. Each record gives: V gene, J gene, clone size, D gene, CDR3 protein, CDR3 DNA. D genes are given only for firm matches. A row's size may be missing; if present it is once, few, many or a size class.

v_call: TRBV12-3/TRBV12-4; j_call: TRBJ2-4; clone_size: few; d_call: TRBD2; cdr3_aa: CASSPGTSGRPDYF; cdr3_nt: TGTGCCAGCAGTCCGGGGACTAGCGGGAGGCCTGACTACTTC
v_call: TRBV28; j_call: TRBJ1-4; clone_size: few; d_call: -; cdr3_aa: CASSAEGLPRGLFF; cdr3_nt: TGTGCCAGCAGTGCAGAGGGACTCCCAAGAGGACTGTTTTTT
v_call: TRBV2; j_call: TRBJ2-6; clone_size: few; d_call: -; cdr3_aa: CASSEAGLYKGANVLTF; cdr3_nt: TGTGCCAGCAGTGAAGCGGGACTTTATAAGGGGGCCAACGTCCTGACTTTC
v_call: TRBV28; j_call: TRBJ2-7; clone_size: many; d_call: -; cdr3_aa: CASSYPLWGGSHEQYF; cdr3_nt: TGTGCCAGCAGTTACCCCTTATGGGGGGGCTCCCACGAGCAGTACTTC
v_call: TRBV29-1; j_call: TRBJ2-6; clone_size: -; d_call: -; cdr3_aa: CSVAPPGANVLTF; cdr3_nt: TGCAGCGTGGCACCACCTGGGGCCAACGTCCTGACTTTC
v_call: TRBV29-1; j_call: TRBJ2-1; clone_size: many; d_call: -; cdr3_aa: CASLPYNEQFF; cdr3_nt: TGCGCCTCTCTCCCTTACAATGAGCAGTTCTTC
v_call: TRBV10-3; j_call: TRBJ2-1; clone_size: -; d_call: TRBD2; cdr3_aa: CAITPLASSYNEQFF; cdr3_nt: TGTGCCATCACCCCACTAGCGAGCTCCTACAATGAGCAGTTCTTC
v_call: TRBV29-1; j_call: TRBJ2-2; clone_size: -; d_call: TRBD1; cdr3_aa: CSVPRGRELFF; cdr3_nt: TGCAGCGTGCCCAGGGGGAGGGAGCTGTTTTTT
v_call: TRBV20-1; j_call: TRBJ2-5; clone_size: few; d_call: TRBD2; cdr3_aa: CSANPPAGGPQETQYF; cdr3_nt: TGCAGTGCTAACCCCCCAGCGGGAGGGCCCCAAGAGACCCAGTACTTC
v_call: TRBV7-2; j_call: TRBJ1-3; clone_size: few; d_call: -; cdr3_aa: CASSLGGRVAGNTIYF; cdr3_nt: TGTGCCAGCAGCTTAGGGGGCAGGGTAGCTGGAAACACCATATATTTT
v_call: TRBV7-3; j_call: TRBJ2-1; clone_size: -; d_call: -; cdr3_aa: CASSFPGGGRDNEQFF; cdr3_nt: TGTGCCAGCAGCTTTCCCGGAGGGGGGAGGGACAATGAGCAGTTCTTC
v_call: TRBV12-3/TRBV12-4; j_call: TRBJ2-5; clone_size: many; d_call: -; cdr3_aa: CASNPRSGQETQYF; cdr3_nt: TGTGCCAGCAATCCCCGGAGCGGCCAAGAGACCCAGTACTTC
v_call: TRBV28; j_call: TRBJ1-3; clone_size: few; d_call: TRBD1; cdr3_aa: CASSLSRDRVTGNTIYF; cdr3_nt: TGTGCCAGCAGTTTATCGCGGGACAGGGTAACTGGAAACACCATATATTTT
v_call: TRBV7-9; j_call: TRBJ1-5; clone_size: few; d_call: TRBD1; cdr3_aa: CASSSGQGAPGNQPQHF; cdr3_nt: TGTGCCAGCAGCTCCGGACAGGGGGCGCCGGGCAATCAGCCCCAGCATTTT
v_call: TRBV29-1; j_call: TRBJ2-1; clone_size: many; d_call: TRBD2; cdr3_aa: CSVNRLAGGSNEQFF; cdr3_nt: TGCAGCGTTAACCGACTAGCGGGAGGGTCCAATGAGCAGTTCTTC
v_call: TRBV27; j_call: TRBJ1-5; clone_size: few; d_call: -; cdr3_aa: CASSLSRRGQPQHF; cdr3_nt: TGTGCCAGCAGTTTATCACGCAGGGGTCAGCCCCAGCATTTT
v_call: TRBV12-3/TRBV12-4; j_call: TRBJ1-1; clone_size: -; d_call: TRBD1; cdr3_aa: CASSRGQGEAFF; cdr3_nt: TGTGCCAGCAGCCGAGGACAGGGCGAAGCTTTCTTT
v_call: TRBV4-3; j_call: TRBJ2-7; clone_size: few; d_call: TRBD2; cdr3_aa: CASSLPTSGTDYEQYF; cdr3_nt: TGCGCCAGCAGCCTCCCGACTAGCGGGACTGATTACGAGCAGTACTTC
v_call: TRBV5-6; j_call: TRBJ2-5; clone_size: many; d_call: TRBD2; cdr3_aa: CASSFGTSSQETQYF; cdr3_nt: TGTGCCAGCAGCTTCGGGACTAGCAGTCAAGAGACCCAGTACTTC
v_call: TRBV7-8; j_call: TRBJ2-7; clone_size: many; d_call: -; cdr3_aa: CASSTGLTDSYEQYF; cdr3_nt: TGTGCCAGCAGCACCGGCCTGACAGACTCCTACGAGCAGTACTTC
v_call: TRBV27; j_call: TRBJ2-3; clone_size: many; d_call: TRBD1; cdr3_aa: CASSALDRGHQDTQYF; cdr3_nt: TGTGCCAGCAGCGCCCTCGACAGGGGGCATCAAGATACGCAGTATTTT
v_call: TRBV5-6; j_call: TRBJ2-2; clone_size: few; d_call: -; cdr3_aa: CASSQLPRRRTGELFF; cdr3_nt: TGTGCCAGCAGCCAATTGCCTCGGAGGCGGACCGGGGAGCTGTTTTTT
v_call: TRBV4-2; j_call: TRBJ2-7; clone_size: few; d_call: TRBD2; cdr3_aa: CASSQDPILAGLSYEQYF; cdr3_nt: TGTGCCAGCAGCCAAGACCCCATCTTAGCGGGGCTTTCCTACGAGCAGTACTTC
v_call: TRBV29-1; j_call: TRBJ2-5; clone_size: few; d_call: TRBD2; cdr3_aa: CSVEPGTSGREETQYF; cdr3_nt: TGCAGCGTTGAGCCCGGGACTAGCGGGAGGGAAGAGACCCAGTACTTC
v_call: TRBV9; j_call: TRBJ1-1; clone_size: many; d_call: -; cdr3_aa: CASSPAGAVGTEAFF; cdr3_nt: TGTGCCAGCAGCCCGGCGGGGGCGGTGGGCACTGAAGCTTTCTTT
v_call: TRBV30; j_call: TRBJ1-5; clone_size: -; d_call: -; cdr3_aa: CAWSAATDSFLNQPQHF; cdr3_nt: TGTGCCTGGAGTGCCGCCACGGACAGCTTTTTGAATCAGCCCCAGCATTTT
v_call: TRBV4-3; j_call: TRBJ2-1; clone_size: few; d_call: -; cdr3_aa: CASSQDLGTTSFEQFF; cdr3_nt: TGCGCCAGCAGCCAAGATCTGGGGACCACTTCCTTTGAGCAGTTCTTC
v_call: TRBV4-2; j_call: TRBJ2-3; clone_size: many; d_call: TRBD2; cdr3_aa: CASSQASREVGDTQYF; cdr3_nt: TGTGCCAGCAGCCAAGCGTCGCGGGAGGTTGGGGATACGCAGTATTTT
v_call: TRBV28; j_call: TRBJ1-2; clone_size: few; d_call: TRBD1; cdr3_aa: CASKRQGASGGYTF; cdr3_nt: TGTGCCAGCAAAAGACAGGGGGCCTCGGGTGGCTACACCTTC
v_call: TRBV20-1; j_call: TRBJ2-1; clone_size: few; d_call: TRBD2; cdr3_aa: CSAVLADSSYNEQFF; cdr3_nt: TGCAGTGCAGTCCTAGCGGATAGCTCCTACAATGAGCAGTTCTTC
v_call: TRBV18; j_call: TRBJ1-2; clone_size: -; d_call: TRBD1; cdr3_aa: CASSPPGTGGTNYGYTF; cdr3_nt: TGTGCCAGCTCACCACCGGGGACAGGGGGAACAAACTATGGCTACACCTTC
v_call: TRBV29-1; j_call: TRBJ1-2; clone_size: many; d_call: -; cdr3_aa: CSVVGGYPNYGYTF; cdr3_nt: TGCAGCGTTGTGGGGGGGTACCCGAACTATGGCTACACCTTC
v_call: TRBV29-1; j_call: TRBJ2-7; clone_size: few; d_call: TRBD2; cdr3_aa: CSVESGTTPYEQYF; cdr3_nt: TGCAGCGTTGAATCCGGGACTACTCCCTACGAGCAGTACTTC
v_call: TRBV7-2; j_call: TRBJ2-3; clone_size: -; d_call: -; cdr3_aa: CASTKGGGGTDTQYF; cdr3_nt: TGTGCCAGCACCAAGGGGGGAGGCGGCACAGATACGCAGTATTTT
v_call: TRBV6-2/TRBV6-3; j_call: TRBJ2-1; clone_size: many; d_call: -; cdr3_aa: CASSSLGLSPSYNEQFF; cdr3_nt: TGTGCCAGCAGTTCCCTGGGACTTTCCCCCTCCTACAATGAGCAGTTCTTC
v_call: TRBV11-2; j_call: TRBJ2-5; clone_size: few; d_call: TRBD2; cdr3_aa: CASSSGLAGGPFQETQYF; cdr3_nt: TGTGCCAGCAGCTCGGGACTAGCGGGAGGCCCGTTCCAAGAGACCCAGTACTTC
v_call: TRBV20-1; j_call: TRBJ2-1; clone_size: -; d_call: -; cdr3_aa: CCARVSTRASYNEQFF; cdr3_nt: TGCTGTGCTAGAGTTTCGACTAGGGCCTCCTACAATGAGCAGTTCTTC
v_call: TRBV7-6; j_call: TRBJ2-7; clone_size: -; d_call: TRBD2; cdr3_aa: CASSQTGTSGEPYEQYF; cdr3_nt: TGTGCCAGCAGCCAGACCGGGACTAGCGGTGAACCCTACGAGCAGTACTTC
v_call: TRBV15; j_call: TRBJ2-5; clone_size: -; d_call: -; cdr3_aa: CATSRDRVWETQYF; cdr3_nt: TGTGCCACCAGCAGAGATCGAGTCTGGGAGACCCAGTACTTC
v_call: TRBV6-1; j_call: TRBJ2-1; clone_size: many; d_call: TRBD1; cdr3_aa: CASSPPGTGAYNEQFF; cdr3_nt: TGTGCCAGCAGCCCCCCCGGGACAGGGGCCTACAATGAGCAGTTCTTC
v_call: TRBV24-1; j_call: TRBJ2-7; clone_size: few; d_call: TRBD2; cdr3_aa: CATSDFGLAGEKQYF; cdr3_nt: TGTGCCACCAGTGATTTCGGCCTAGCGGGAGAAAAGCAGTACTTC
v_call: TRBV28; j_call: TRBJ2-7; clone_size: -; d_call: TRBD2; cdr3_aa: CASRAPGLADYEQYF; cdr3_nt: TGTGCCAGCAGAGCACCGGGACTAGCGGATTACGAGCAGTACTTC
v_call: TRBV12-3/TRBV12-4; j_call: TRBJ2-7; clone_size: many; d_call: TRBD1; cdr3_aa: CASSTGGEREQYF; cdr3_nt: TGTGCCAGCAGCACAGGGGGTGAGCGCGAGCAGTACTTC
v_call: TRBV5-6; j_call: TRBJ2-2; clone_size: many; d_call: -; cdr3_aa: CASSLVSGKGTGELFF; cdr3_nt: TGTGCCAGCAGCTTGGTGTCGGGCAAGGGCACCGGGGAGCTGTTTTTT
v_call: TRBV29-1; j_call: TRBJ2-7; clone_size: many; d_call: -; cdr3_aa: CSVEEGEQYF; cdr3_nt: TGCAGCGTTGAAGAGGGCGAGCAGTACTTC
v_call: TRBV11-2; j_call: TRBJ2-1; clone_size: -; d_call: -; cdr3_aa: CASRTTGRAYNEQFF; cdr3_nt: TGTGCCAGCAGGACTACAGGGAGGGCCTACAATGAGCAGTTCTTC
v_call: TRBV9; j_call: TRBJ2-7; clone_size: few; d_call: -; cdr3_aa: CASSVAWGSHEQYF; cdr3_nt: TGTGCCAGCAGCGTAGCTTGGGGGTCCCACGAGCAGTACTTC
v_call: TRBV3-1; j_call: TRBJ2-1; clone_size: few; d_call: TRBD2; cdr3_aa: CASSQLLRLAGGSYNEQFF; cdr3_nt: TGTGCCAGCAGCCAACTCCTCCGACTAGCGGGAGGGTCCTACAATGAGCAGTTCTTC
v_call: TRBV7-2; j_call: TRBJ2-3; clone_size: many; d_call: TRBD2; cdr3_aa: CASSSASGRRTDTQYF; cdr3_nt: TGTGCCAGCAGCTCAGCTAGCGGGAGAAGGACAGATACGCAGTATTTT
v_call: TRBV6-5; j_call: TRBJ1-1; clone_size: few; d_call: -; cdr3_aa: CASSSQGLNTEAFF; cdr3_nt: TGTGCCAGCAGTTCCCAGGGGCTGAACACTGAAGCTTTCTTT
v_call: TRBV5-1; j_call: TRBJ1-2; clone_size: few; d_call: -; cdr3_aa: CASRSGQMNGYTF; cdr3_nt: TGCGCCAGCAGATCCGGACAGATGAATGGCTACACCTTC
v_call: TRBV29-1; j_call: TRBJ2-1; clone_size: -; d_call: -; cdr3_aa: CSVEGSGLDEQFF; cdr3_nt: TGCAGCGTTGAGGGCAGCGGTCTCGATGAGCAGTTCTTC
v_call: TRBV5-4; j_call: TRBJ2-5; clone_size: -; d_call: -; cdr3_aa: CASSLRERVETQYF; cdr3_nt: TGTGCCAGCAGCTTGCGGGAGAGAGTAGAGACCCAGTACTTC
v_call: TRBV11-1; j_call: TRBJ1-4; clone_size: many; d_call: TRBD1; cdr3_aa: CASSGPRDRYFLNEKLFF; cdr3_nt: TGTGCCAGCAGCGGCCCCCGGGACAGATATTTTCTTAATGAAAAACTGTTTTTT
v_call: TRBV4-3; j_call: TRBJ2-3; clone_size: -; d_call: -; cdr3_aa: CASSQEASDVYLPLTQYF; cdr3_nt: TGCGCCAGCAGCCAAGAGGCTTCGGACGTCTACCTTCCTCTGACGCAGTATTTT